The T cell receptor (beta chain) under discussion was sequenced for a study of long-term antiretroviral therapy in people with HIV. Across the study: About a decade before 2015, the earliest samples were taken when ART was typically delayed.

Concerning this clone itself: Its antigen remains unknown.

Germline V lookup: CDR1 KGHSH, CDR2 LQKENI. V lost 3 bases to trimming and J lost 7 bases, with 7 bases between them. The CDR3 spans 13 residues. Each specimen consisted of roughly 1-10 million cryopreserved PBMC prior to extraction of DNA. Findings and caveats of the study: Clones expanded before ART dominated the repertoire at all time points. When set beside controls, HIV repertoires had CDR3 length ranges that were narrower.

Survey-level immunoSEQ v3.0 assays were run. Measured with immunoSEQ multiplex PCR; TCRdb has only the in-frame clones, and not every one. This sample has roughly 25,000 clones, with about 80% found just once. Material: unsorted PBMCs, obtained 0.7 years before starting antiretroviral therapy. The chain has TRBV18 and TRBJ1-6, with unresolved D. The source of this sequence is a man aged 25-40 years with HIV. The CDR3 region is CASSPLGNSPLHF. The DNA for the CDR3 is TGTGCCAGCTCACCTTTGGGGAATTCACCCCTCCACTTT.